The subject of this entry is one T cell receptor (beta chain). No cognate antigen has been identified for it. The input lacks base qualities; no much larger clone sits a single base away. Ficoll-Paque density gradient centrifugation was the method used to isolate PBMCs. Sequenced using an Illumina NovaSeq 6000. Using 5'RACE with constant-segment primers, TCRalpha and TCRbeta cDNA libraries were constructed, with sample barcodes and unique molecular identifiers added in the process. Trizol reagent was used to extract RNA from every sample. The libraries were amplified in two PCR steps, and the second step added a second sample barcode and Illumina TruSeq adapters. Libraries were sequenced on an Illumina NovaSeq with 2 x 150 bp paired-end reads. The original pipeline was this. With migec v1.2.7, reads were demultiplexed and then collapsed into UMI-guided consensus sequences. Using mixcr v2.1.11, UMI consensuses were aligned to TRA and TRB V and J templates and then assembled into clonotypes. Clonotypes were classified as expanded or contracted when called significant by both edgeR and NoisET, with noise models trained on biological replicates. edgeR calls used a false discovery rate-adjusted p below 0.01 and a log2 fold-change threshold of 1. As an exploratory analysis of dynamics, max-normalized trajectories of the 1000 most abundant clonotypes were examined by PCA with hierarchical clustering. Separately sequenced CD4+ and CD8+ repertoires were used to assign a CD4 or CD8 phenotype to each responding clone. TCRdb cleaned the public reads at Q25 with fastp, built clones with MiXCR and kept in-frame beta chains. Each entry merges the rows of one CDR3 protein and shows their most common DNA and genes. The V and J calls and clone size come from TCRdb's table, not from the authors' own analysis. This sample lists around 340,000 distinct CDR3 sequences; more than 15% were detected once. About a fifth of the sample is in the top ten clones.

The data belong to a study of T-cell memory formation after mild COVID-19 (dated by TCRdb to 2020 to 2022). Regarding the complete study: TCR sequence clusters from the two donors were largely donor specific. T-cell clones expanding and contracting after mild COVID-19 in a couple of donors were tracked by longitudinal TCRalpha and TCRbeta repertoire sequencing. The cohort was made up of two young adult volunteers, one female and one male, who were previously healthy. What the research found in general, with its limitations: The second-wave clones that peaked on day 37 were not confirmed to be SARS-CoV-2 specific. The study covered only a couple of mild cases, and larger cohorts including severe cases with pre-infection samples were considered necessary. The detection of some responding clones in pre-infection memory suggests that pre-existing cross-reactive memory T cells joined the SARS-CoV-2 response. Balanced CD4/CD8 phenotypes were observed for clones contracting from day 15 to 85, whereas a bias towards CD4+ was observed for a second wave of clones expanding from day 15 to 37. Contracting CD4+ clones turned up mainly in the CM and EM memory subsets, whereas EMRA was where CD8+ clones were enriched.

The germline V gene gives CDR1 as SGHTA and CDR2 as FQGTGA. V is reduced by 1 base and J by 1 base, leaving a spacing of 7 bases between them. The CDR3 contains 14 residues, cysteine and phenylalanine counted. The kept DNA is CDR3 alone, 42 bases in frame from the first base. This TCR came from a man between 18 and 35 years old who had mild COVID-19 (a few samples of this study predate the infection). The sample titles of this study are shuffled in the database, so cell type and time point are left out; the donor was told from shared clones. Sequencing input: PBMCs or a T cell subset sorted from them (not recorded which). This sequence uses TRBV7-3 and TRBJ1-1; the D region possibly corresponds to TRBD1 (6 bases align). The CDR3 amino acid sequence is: CASSLSRGNTEAFF. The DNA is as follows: TGTGCCAGCAGCTTAAGCAGGGGGAACACTGAAGCTTTCTTT.